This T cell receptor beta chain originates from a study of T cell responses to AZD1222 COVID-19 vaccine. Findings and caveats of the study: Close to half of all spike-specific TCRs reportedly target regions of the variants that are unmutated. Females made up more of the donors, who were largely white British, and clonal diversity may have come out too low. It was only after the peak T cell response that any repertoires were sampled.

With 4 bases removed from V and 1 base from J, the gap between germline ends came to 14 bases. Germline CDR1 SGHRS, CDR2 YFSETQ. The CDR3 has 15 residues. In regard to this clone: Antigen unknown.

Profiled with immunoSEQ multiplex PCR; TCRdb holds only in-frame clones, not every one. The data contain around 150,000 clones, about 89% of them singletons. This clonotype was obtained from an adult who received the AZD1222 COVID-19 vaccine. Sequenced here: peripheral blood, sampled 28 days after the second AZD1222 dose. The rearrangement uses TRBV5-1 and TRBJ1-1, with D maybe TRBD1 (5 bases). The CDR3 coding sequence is TGCGCCAGCAGCGGGGGACTGGACTGGAACACTGAAGCTTTCTTT. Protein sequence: CASSGGLDWNTEAFF. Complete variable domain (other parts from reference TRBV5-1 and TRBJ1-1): KAGVTQTPRYLIKTRGQQVTLSCSPISGHRSVSWYQQTPGQGLQFLFEYFSETQRNKGNFPGRFSGRQFSNSRSEMNVSTLELGDSALYLCASSGGLDWNTEAFFGQGTRLTVV.